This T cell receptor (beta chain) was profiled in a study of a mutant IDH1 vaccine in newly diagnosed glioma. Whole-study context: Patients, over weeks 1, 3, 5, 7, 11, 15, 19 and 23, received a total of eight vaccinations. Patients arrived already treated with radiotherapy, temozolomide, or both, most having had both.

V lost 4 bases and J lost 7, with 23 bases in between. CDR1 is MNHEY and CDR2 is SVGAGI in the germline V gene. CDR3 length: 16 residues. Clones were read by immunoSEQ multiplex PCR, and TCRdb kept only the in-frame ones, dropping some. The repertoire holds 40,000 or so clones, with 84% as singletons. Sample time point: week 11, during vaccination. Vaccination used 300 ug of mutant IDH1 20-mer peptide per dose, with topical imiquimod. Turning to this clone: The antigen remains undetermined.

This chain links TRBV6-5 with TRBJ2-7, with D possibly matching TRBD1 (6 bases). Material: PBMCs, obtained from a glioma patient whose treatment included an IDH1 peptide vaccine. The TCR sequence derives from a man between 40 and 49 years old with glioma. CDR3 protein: CASSLYGTPKSGEQYF. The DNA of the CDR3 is TGTGCCAGCAGTTTGTACGGGACACCCAAGAGTGGGGAGCAGTACTTC.